The T cell receptor beta chain under discussion was sequenced for a study of OX40 agonist ivuxolimab in advanced cancers. Study-wide results and caveats: The average count of expanded clones was higher among CD8+ T cells than among CD4+. In the 0.1-3.0 mg/kg groups, partial responders showed among the lowest expansion.

Profiled with immunoSEQ multiplex PCR; TCRdb holds only in-frame clones, not every one. This sample has tens of thousands of clones, with 84% found just once. As regards this clone: Its matching antigen is unknown.

V lost 4 bases and J 0 bases, leaving 10 bases between the germline ends. The V gene's germline CDR1 is MNHEY and CDR2 SVGAGI. This CDR3 comprises 16 residues. This receptor was taken from an adult with an advanced solid tumor such as melanoma, head and neck, liver or kidney cancer. The sample was CD4+ or CD8+ T cells sorted from blood, taken in a trial of the OX40 agonist ivuxolimab. The gene calls are TRBV6-5 and TRBJ2-6, with D possibly TRBD2 on 5 matching bases. CDR3 residues: CASSFEGSSGANVLTF. Here the CDR3 DNA reads TGTGCCAGCAGTTTCGAGGGAAGCTCTGGGGCCAACGTCCTGACTTTC.